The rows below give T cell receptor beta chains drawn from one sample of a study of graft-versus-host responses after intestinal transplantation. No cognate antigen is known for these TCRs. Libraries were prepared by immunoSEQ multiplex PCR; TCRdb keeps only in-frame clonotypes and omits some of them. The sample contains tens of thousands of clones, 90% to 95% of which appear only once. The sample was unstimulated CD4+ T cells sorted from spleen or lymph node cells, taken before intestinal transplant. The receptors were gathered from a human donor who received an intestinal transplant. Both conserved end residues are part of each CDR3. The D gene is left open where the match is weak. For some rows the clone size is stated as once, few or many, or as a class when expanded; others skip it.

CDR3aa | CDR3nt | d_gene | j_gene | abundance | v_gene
CASSQARFTDTQYF | TGCGCCAGCAGCCAAGCCAGGTTCACAGATACGCAGTATTTT | . | TRBJ2-3 | . | TRBV4-3
CASSLAQLDTQYF | TGTGCCAGCAGCTTAGCGCAACTCGATACGCAGTATTTT | . | TRBJ2-3 | . | TRBV7-2
CASSQEALIGRDEQFF | TGCGCCAGCAGCCAAGAGGCCCTCATAGGGAGGGATGAGCAGTTCTTC | TRBD2 | TRBJ2-1 | . | TRBV4-3
CASSHSGATGELFF | TGCGCCAGCAGCCACAGCGGGGCGACCGGGGAGCTGTTTTTT | TRBD2 | TRBJ2-2 | . | TRBV4-3
CASSSQSGNYEQYF | TGTGCCAGCAGCTCGCAGAGCGGGAACTACGAGCAGTACTTC | TRBD2 | TRBJ2-7 | . | TRBV7-6
CASSPTGGSNQPQHF | TGTGCCAGCAGTCCGACCGGGGGGAGCAATCAGCCCCAGCATTTT | . | TRBJ1-5 | . | TRBV6-1
CASSSLSGAGTGELFF | TGTGCCAGCAGTTCCCTTAGCGGGGCGGGCACCGGGGAGCTGTTTTTT | TRBD2 | TRBJ2-2 | . | TRBV6-5
CSVGQGAPYNEQFF | TGCAGCGTCGGACAGGGGGCCCCCTACAATGAGCAGTTCTTC | TRBD1 | TRBJ2-1 | . | TRBV29-1
CASSVGLLNSYEQYF | TGTGCCAGTAGTGTCGGACTCTTAAACTCCTACGAGCAGTACTTC | . | TRBJ2-7 | . | TRBV19
CATSRDLRQGPNQPQHF | TGTGCCACCAGCAGAGATCTTCGGCAGGGGCCTAATCAGCCCCAGCATTTT | . | TRBJ1-5 | . | TRBV15
CASSDYRTGGDEAFF | TGCGCCAGCAGCGACTACCGGACAGGGGGTGACGAAGCTTTCTTT | TRBD1 | TRBJ1-1 | . | TRBV5-1
CASSPNTGDTEAFF | TGTGCCAGCTCACCAAACACAGGGGATACTGAAGCTTTCTTT | TRBD1 | TRBJ1-1 | . | TRBV18
CAISESGTASNPYGYTF | TGTGCCATCAGTGAGTCTGGGACTGCCAGTAACCCTTATGGCTACACCTTC | . | TRBJ1-2 | . | TRBV10-3
CASRKLDRDTEAFF | TGTGCCAGCAGGAAACTCGACAGGGACACTGAAGCTTTCTTT | TRBD1 | TRBJ1-1 | . | TRBV27
CASSYGRGLEQPQHF | TGTGCCAGCAGTTACGGGAGAGGGCTCGAGCAGCCCCAGCATTTT | . | TRBJ1-5 | . | TRBV6-5
CASSLEARHLYEQYF | TGTGCCAGCAGCTTAGAGGCTCGACACTTGTACGAGCAGTACTTC | . | TRBJ2-7 | . | TRBV11-2
CASGLVRWQSNTEAFF | TGTGCTAGTGGTTTGGTACGTTGGCAGTCGAACACTGAAGCTTTCTTT | . | TRBJ1-1 | . | TRBV12-5
CASSFDPGSPLHF | TGTGCCAGCAGCTTTGATCCGGGATCACCCCTCCACTTT | . | TRBJ1-6 | . | TRBV7-2
CASRYRGQRDGYTF | TGTGCCAGCAGATACAGGGGGCAAAGGGATGGCTACACCTTC | TRBD1 | TRBJ1-2 | . | TRBV2
CASSPGRTGSSNYGYTF | TGTGCCAGCAGCCCGGGCCGGACAGGGAGTTCTAACTATGGCTACACCTTC | TRBD1 | TRBJ1-2 | . | TRBV11-2
CASRAPTGPQHF | TGTGCCAGTAGGGCGCCAACGGGGCCCCAGCATTTT | . | TRBJ1-5 | once | TRBV19
CAWSAGVSSYNEQFF | TGTGCCTGGAGCGCAGGGGTAAGCTCCTACAATGAGCAGTTCTTC | . | TRBJ2-1 | . | TRBV30
CARSPSGRANSNQPQHF | TGTGCCAGAAGCCCGAGCGGCAGAGCGAATAGCAATCAGCCCCAGCATTTT | . | TRBJ1-5 | once | TRBV5-3
CASTVSGGTDTQYF | TGCGCCAGCACTGTCAGCGGGGGCACAGATACGCAGTATTTT | TRBD2 | TRBJ2-3 | . | TRBV10-2
CAIRQGQGEAFF | TGTGCCATCAGGCAGGGTCAGGGTGAAGCTTTCTTT | . | TRBJ1-1 | once | TRBV10-3
CASSLVGTGGNEQFF | TGTGCCAGCAGCTTAGTCGGGACAGGGGGCAATGAGCAGTTCTTC | TRBD1 | TRBJ2-1 | . | TRBV7-2
CAISSGTLGSTDTQYF | TGTGCCATCAGTTCCGGGACACTCGGTAGCACAGATACGCAGTATTTT | . | TRBJ2-3 | . | TRBV10-3
CASSVGTSANYEQYF | TGTGCCAGCAGCGTTGGGACTAGCGCCAACTACGAGCAGTACTTC | TRBD2 | TRBJ2-7 | . | TRBV9
CASSPGLISYEQYF | TGTGCCAGCAGCCCGGGACTGATCTCCTACGAGCAGTACTTC | . | TRBJ2-7 | . | TRBV7-9
CASSLFTSDTQYF | TGCGCCAGCAGTCTCTTCACTTCAGATACGCAGTATTTT | . | TRBJ2-3 | . | TRBV4-3
CASSLGQIQPQHF | TGTGCCAGCAGCTTAGGACAGATACAGCCCCAGCATTTT | . | TRBJ1-5 | . | TRBV5-6
CASSEWTGNTGELFF | TGTGCCAGCAGTGAATGGACAGGGAACACCGGGGAGCTGTTTTTT | TRBD1 | TRBJ2-2 | . | TRBV6-1
CAISVLAGGYNEQFF | TGTGCCATCAGTGTACTAGCGGGGGGCTACAATGAGCAGTTCTTC | TRBD2 | TRBJ2-1 | . | TRBV10-3
CASSVDEVFSYEQYF | TGTGCCAGCAGCGTAGACGAGGTGTTCTCCTACGAGCAGTACTTC | . | TRBJ2-7 | . | TRBV9
CASKRLTGGIYGYTF | TGTGCCAGCAAAAGGCTTACAGGGGGAATCTATGGCTACACCTTC | TRBD1 | TRBJ1-2 | . | TRBV6-5
CASSAINPTGQETQYF | TGTGCCAGCAGTGCAATAAACCCGACAGGTCAAGAGACCCAGTACTTC | . | TRBJ2-5 | once | TRBV25-1
CSVARGGSYNEQFF | TGCAGCGTTGCAAGGGGGGGCTCCTACAATGAGCAGTTCTTC | . | TRBJ2-1 | . | TRBV29-1
CSAQAPSNYGYTF | TGCAGCGCCCAAGCACCCTCTAACTATGGCTACACCTTC | . | TRBJ1-2 | . | TRBV29-1
CASSLGLGDYEQYF | TGTGCCAGTAGTCTGGGACTAGGGGACTACGAGCAGTACTTC | TRBD2 | TRBJ2-7 | . | TRBV19
CASGRRLNTEAFF | TGTGCTAGTGGCCGGAGACTGAACACTGAAGCTTTCTTT | . | TRBJ1-1 | . | TRBV12-5
CAISEGSGQLYEQYF | TGTGCCATCAGTGAGGGTTCGGGACAGCTTTACGAGCAGTACTTC | TRBD1 | TRBJ2-7 | few | TRBV10-3
CASSWGDSANSYEQYF | TGCGCCAGCAGCTGGGGGGACAGCGCGAACTCCTACGAGCAGTACTTC | . | TRBJ2-7 | . | TRBV5-1
CASTSGPGGDTEAFF | TGTGCCAGCACCTCGGGGCCGGGGGGGGACACTGAAGCTTTCTTT | . | TRBJ1-1 | . | TRBV27
CAWERTVRDTEAFF | TGTGCCTGGGAGAGGACAGTGAGGGACACTGAAGCTTTCTTT | . | TRBJ1-1 | . | TRBV30
CASSQGTGPGSYNSPLHF | TGCGCCAGCAGCCAAGGGACAGGCCCTGGCTCCTATAATTCACCCCTCCACTTT | TRBD1 | TRBJ1-6 | few | TRBV4-3
CASIPTGENNQPQHF | TGTGCCAGCATCCCGACAGGGGAAAACAATCAGCCCCAGCATTTT | TRBD1 | TRBJ1-5 | once | TRBV6-1
CASSQRSPTGELFF | TGCGCCAGCAGCCAGCGGAGTCCCACCGGGGAGCTGTTTTTT | . | TRBJ2-2 | . | TRBV4-3
CASSLAGGVFGYTF | TGTGCCAGCAGCTTGGCAGGGGGCGTGTTTGGCTACACCTTC | TRBD1 | TRBJ1-2 | . | TRBV5-5
CASSRQTRGTEAFF | TGCGCCAGCAGCCGACAAACCCGGGGCACTGAAGCTTTCTTT | . | TRBJ1-1 | . | TRBV4-3
CASQRDTASYGYTF | TGTGCCAGCCAAAGGGACACAGCGTCCTATGGCTACACCTTC | . | TRBJ1-2 | few | TRBV2